The rows below give T cell receptor beta chains drawn from one sample of a study of T cell responses to AZD1222 COVID-19 vaccine. The repertoire was sequenced with immunoSEQ multiplex PCR; TCRdb's copy has only in-frame clones and lacks some. Seen here are about 94,000 clones, less than 85% observed once, and the top ten hold 4.5%. This sample comprised peripheral blood, obtained 28 days after the second AZD1222 dose. Source of these receptors: an adult who received the AZD1222 COVID-19 vaccine. CDR3s include the opening cysteine and the closing phenylalanine or tryptophan. Each record gives: clone size, J gene, V gene, D gene, CDR3 DNA, CDR3 protein. D genes are given only for firm matches. Some rows have no size entry. The others give once, few or many, or a class for an expanded clone.

abundance: -
j_gene: TRBJ2-2
v_gene: TRBV29-1
d_gene: TRBD2
CDR3nt: TGCAGCGTTAAGGGACTAGCGTACACCGGGGAGCTGTTTTTT
CDR3aa: CSVKGLAYTGELFF

abundance: few
j_gene: TRBJ2-7
v_gene: TRBV11-2
d_gene: -
CDR3nt: TGTGCCAGCAGCTTAGCATTCATCTCGTACGAGCAGTACTTC
CDR3aa: CASSLAFISYEQYF

abundance: -
j_gene: TRBJ1-5
v_gene: TRBV19
d_gene: TRBD1
CDR3nt: TGTGCCACACAAATACAGGGGGTCCAGCCCCAGCATTTT
CDR3aa: CATQIQGVQPQHF

abundance: -
j_gene: TRBJ2-1
v_gene: TRBV11-2
d_gene: -
CDR3nt: TGTGCCAGCAGCCACGGGACCTACAATGAGCAGTTCTTC
CDR3aa: CASSHGTYNEQFF

abundance: -
j_gene: TRBJ2-1
v_gene: TRBV4-1
d_gene: TRBD2
CDR3nt: TGCGCCAGCAGCCATATGACCGGGACTAGCGGGAGCCCGGGGTACAATGAGCAGTTCTTC
CDR3aa: CASSHMTGTSGSPGYNEQFF

abundance: -
j_gene: TRBJ2-2
v_gene: TRBV25-1
d_gene: -
CDR3nt: TGTGCCAGCAGTCGACCGGGGGACACCGGGGAGCTGTTTTTT
CDR3aa: CASSRPGDTGELFF

abundance: -
j_gene: TRBJ2-4
v_gene: TRBV5-1
d_gene: TRBD2
CDR3nt: TGCGCCAGCAGCTTGTTCGCGGGAGATGAAAACATTCAGTACTTC
CDR3aa: CASSLFAGDENIQYF

abundance: once
j_gene: TRBJ2-5
v_gene: TRBV3-1/TRBV3-2
d_gene: -
CDR3nt: TGTGCCAGCAGCCAAGACAGGGGTGAGACCCAGTACTTC
CDR3aa: CASSQDRGETQYF

abundance: -
j_gene: TRBJ1-3
v_gene: TRBV19
d_gene: -
CDR3nt: TGTGCCAGTCTAAAAGAAAGCTCTGGAAACACCATATATTTT
CDR3aa: CASLKESSGNTIYF

abundance: -
j_gene: TRBJ2-3
v_gene: TRBV5-1
d_gene: -
CDR3nt: TGCGCCAGCAGCTTGGTTCAGCAGCCTAGCACAGATACGCAGTATTTT
CDR3aa: CASSLVQQPSTDTQYF

abundance: -
j_gene: TRBJ1-4
v_gene: TRBV18
d_gene: TRBD1
CDR3nt: TGTGCCAGCTCACAGAGTACAGGGGTGGAAAAACTGTTTTTT
CDR3aa: CASSQSTGVEKLFF

abundance: -
j_gene: TRBJ2-5
v_gene: TRBV11-2
d_gene: -
CDR3nt: TGTGCCAGCAGCTTAACAGGGGACTCTGAGACCCAGTACTTC
CDR3aa: CASSLTGDSETQYF

abundance: few
j_gene: TRBJ2-3
v_gene: TRBV27
d_gene: -
CDR3nt: TGTGCCAGCAGTTTAAGCCCGGCCAGGGCAGCAGATACGCAGTATTTT
CDR3aa: CASSLSPARAADTQYF

abundance: -
j_gene: TRBJ2-3
v_gene: TRBV3-1/TRBV3-2
d_gene: -
CDR3nt: TGTGCCAGCAGCCAGAGCTTTCTAGCAACAGATACGCAGTATTTT
CDR3aa: CASSQSFLATDTQYF

abundance: -
j_gene: TRBJ2-7
v_gene: TRBV30
d_gene: -
CDR3nt: TGTGCCTGGACTCAGGGGAACACCTACGAGCAGTACTTC
CDR3aa: CAWTQGNTYEQYF

abundance: -
j_gene: TRBJ1-1
v_gene: TRBV7-2
d_gene: -
CDR3nt: TGTGCCAGCAGCTTGGAGGGGAACATTCCTGAAGCTTTCTTT
CDR3aa: CASSLEGNIPEAFF

abundance: -
j_gene: TRBJ2-7
v_gene: TRBV5-4
d_gene: -
CDR3nt: TGTGCCAGCAGCTATGGGGGGAATTACGAGCAGTACTTC
CDR3aa: CASSYGGNYEQYF

abundance: -
j_gene: TRBJ2-3
v_gene: TRBV4-1
d_gene: -
CDR3nt: TGCGCCAGCAGCCAATGGGAGCCAGGGGAGGTAAGCACAGATACGCAGTATTTT
CDR3aa: CASSQWEPGEVSTDTQYF

abundance: -
j_gene: TRBJ1-2
v_gene: TRBV19
d_gene: TRBD1
CDR3nt: TGTGCCAGTCGGGACAGGGGGATCTATGGCTACACCTTC
CDR3aa: CASRDRGIYGYTF

abundance: -
j_gene: TRBJ2-4
v_gene: TRBV4-1
d_gene: -
CDR3nt: TGCGCCAGCAGCCAATTAGGGGCCAAAAACATTCAGTACTTC
CDR3aa: CASSQLGAKNIQYF

abundance: -
j_gene: TRBJ2-3
v_gene: TRBV6-5
d_gene: -
CDR3nt: TGTGCCAGCAGCGTCCTCACTCTACAGGCGGGTACGCAGTATTTT
CDR3aa: CASSVLTLQAGTQYF

abundance: -
j_gene: TRBJ2-3
v_gene: TRBV7-3
d_gene: TRBD1
CDR3nt: TGTGCCAGCAGCCGCACAGGGGTTAGCACAGATACGCAGTATTTT
CDR3aa: CASSRTGVSTDTQYF

abundance: -
j_gene: TRBJ2-5
v_gene: TRBV2
d_gene: TRBD1
CDR3nt: TGTGCCAGCGGGACAGAAGAGACCCAGTACTTC
CDR3aa: CASGTEETQYF

abundance: -
j_gene: TRBJ2-1
v_gene: TRBV27
d_gene: TRBD2
CDR3nt: TGTGCCAGCAGTGAACTAGCGGGAGGGCGAAATGAGCAGTTCTTC
CDR3aa: CASSELAGGRNEQFF

abundance: -
j_gene: TRBJ2-3
v_gene: TRBV23-1
d_gene: TRBD2
CDR3nt: TGCGCCAGCGGACTAGCGGGGTATACGCAGTATTTT
CDR3aa: CASGLAGYTQYF

abundance: once
j_gene: TRBJ2-3
v_gene: TRBV10-3
d_gene: -
CDR3nt: TGTGCCATCAGTGATAAGACAGATACGCAGTATTTT
CDR3aa: CAISDKTDTQYF

abundance: once
j_gene: TRBJ2-3
v_gene: TRBV27
d_gene: TRBD2
CDR3nt: TGTGCCAGCAGATATAGCGGGGGAACCCCAGATACGCAGTATTTT
CDR3aa: CASRYSGGTPDTQYF

abundance: -
j_gene: TRBJ2-3
v_gene: TRBV24-1
d_gene: -
CDR3nt: TGTGCCACCAGCAAGGGGAGTACAGACACAGATACGCAGTATTTT
CDR3aa: CATSKGSTDTDTQYF

abundance: -
j_gene: TRBJ1-1
v_gene: TRBV9
d_gene: -
CDR3nt: TGTGCCAGCAGCGTAGAACCCCTCGAAAACACTGAAGCTTTCTTT
CDR3aa: CASSVEPLENTEAFF

abundance: -
j_gene: TRBJ2-1
v_gene: TRBV24-1
d_gene: -
CDR3nt: TGTGCCACCGGACGGGACGGCAATGAGCAGTTCTTC
CDR3aa: CATGRDGNEQFF

abundance: -
j_gene: TRBJ2-5
v_gene: TRBV18
d_gene: TRBD2
CDR3nt: TGTGCCAGCTCAGCACGGGGACTAGCGGAACAAGAGACCCAGTACTTC
CDR3aa: CASSARGLAEQETQYF

abundance: -
j_gene: TRBJ2-3
v_gene: TRBV7-2
d_gene: -
CDR3nt: TGTGCCAGCAGCTCCTTTCTACCCACAGATACGCAGTATTTT
CDR3aa: CASSSFLPTDTQYF

abundance: -
j_gene: TRBJ2-1
v_gene: TRBV7-9
d_gene: -
CDR3nt: TGTGCCAGCAGCTTAGCAGGGAACAATGAGCAGTTCTTC
CDR3aa: CASSLAGNNEQFF

abundance: -
j_gene: TRBJ2-5
v_gene: TRBV6-5
d_gene: TRBD2
CDR3nt: TGTGCCAGCAGTCTGACTAGCGGGGGGGAAGAGACCCAGTACTTC
CDR3aa: CASSLTSGGEETQYF

abundance: once
j_gene: TRBJ2-7
v_gene: TRBV3-1/TRBV3-2
d_gene: -
CDR3nt: TGTGCCAGCAGCCAAAGGGGAGGATACGAGCAGTACTTC
CDR3aa: CASSQRGGYEQYF

abundance: few
j_gene: TRBJ2-6
v_gene: TRBV12-5
d_gene: TRBD1
CDR3nt: TGTGCTAGTGGTCGCGGACAGGGAAACTCTGGGGCCAACGTCCTGACTTTC
CDR3aa: CASGRGQGNSGANVLTF

abundance: -
j_gene: TRBJ2-7
v_gene: TRBV11-2
d_gene: -
CDR3nt: TGTGCCAGCAGCGAAGCCGGGACGGGACCCTACGAGCAGTACTTC
CDR3aa: CASSEAGTGPYEQYF

abundance: -
j_gene: TRBJ1-6
v_gene: TRBV7-9
d_gene: TRBD1
CDR3nt: TGTGCCAGCAGCCCGGGACAGGGGAGTAGTTCACCCCTCCACTTT
CDR3aa: CASSPGQGSSSPLHF

abundance: -
j_gene: TRBJ1-5
v_gene: TRBV7-2
d_gene: -
CDR3nt: TGTGCCAGCAGCTTAGCAGTTTACAATCAGCCCCAGCATTTT
CDR3aa: CASSLAVYNQPQHF

abundance: -
j_gene: TRBJ1-3
v_gene: TRBV18
d_gene: -
CDR3nt: TGTGCCAGCTCACCCAGGGGAACGGCTGGAAACACCATATATTTT
CDR3aa: CASSPRGTAGNTIYF

abundance: -
j_gene: TRBJ1-1
v_gene: TRBV5-1
d_gene: TRBD1
CDR3nt: TGCGCCAGCAGCTTGGGACAGGGCTGGTACACTGAAGCTTTCTTT
CDR3aa: CASSLGQGWYTEAFF

abundance: -
j_gene: TRBJ2-1
v_gene: TRBV2
d_gene: -
CDR3nt: TGTGCCAGCAGTGGTCAGGGGAACAATGAGCAGTTCTTC
CDR3aa: CASSGQGNNEQFF

abundance: -
j_gene: TRBJ2-6
v_gene: TRBV7-2
d_gene: -
CDR3nt: TGTGCCAGCAGCGCCACAAACTACGGGAGTCTCCTGACTTTC
CDR3aa: CASSATNYGSLLTF

abundance: -
j_gene: TRBJ2-1
v_gene: TRBV6-5
d_gene: TRBD1
CDR3nt: TGTGCCAGCAGTCCGGGACAGAGTGCGAGTGAGCAGTTCTTC
CDR3aa: CASSPGQSASEQFF

abundance: -
j_gene: TRBJ1-6
v_gene: TRBV27
d_gene: -
CDR3nt: TGTGCCAGCAGTTTCGAGAGCTCCTATAATTCACCCCTCCACTTT
CDR3aa: CASSFESSYNSPLHF

abundance: once
j_gene: TRBJ1-1
v_gene: TRBV3-1/TRBV3-2
d_gene: TRBD1
CDR3nt: TGTGCCAGCAGCCAGCGGAGACAGGGGGGGAACACTGAAGCTTTCTTT
CDR3aa: CASSQRRQGGNTEAFF

abundance: -
j_gene: TRBJ1-5
v_gene: TRBV5-5
d_gene: -
CDR3nt: TGTGCCAGCAGCCCCCTGGCAGGGCGCAATCAGCCCCAGCATTTT
CDR3aa: CASSPLAGRNQPQHF

abundance: -
j_gene: TRBJ2-7
v_gene: TRBV7-9
d_gene: -
CDR3nt: TGTGCCAGCAGCATGATTAGCACCCAAAAATCGACAGTTACGAATTACTTC
CDR3aa: CASSMISTQKSTVTNYF

abundance: -
j_gene: TRBJ2-7
v_gene: TRBV2
d_gene: -
CDR3nt: TGTGCCAGCAGAACTCAGGAATACCAGGACTACGAGCAGTACTTC
CDR3aa: CASRTQEYQDYEQYF

abundance: -
j_gene: TRBJ2-1
v_gene: TRBV6-5
d_gene: -
CDR3nt: TGTGCCAGCAGTTACAACCCCAGCCGCTTAGGGGATGAGCAGTTCTTC
CDR3aa: CASSYNPSRLGDEQFF

abundance: few
j_gene: TRBJ2-1
v_gene: TRBV2
d_gene: TRBD2
CDR3nt: TGTGCCAGCTTTGGACTAGCGGGGGCCTGGGAGCAGTTCTTC
CDR3aa: CASFGLAGAWEQFF

abundance: -
j_gene: TRBJ1-6
v_gene: TRBV19
d_gene: -
CDR3nt: TGTGCCAGTAGTCCGAGGAGTAATTCACCCCTCCACTTT
CDR3aa: CASSPRSNSPLHF

abundance: -
j_gene: TRBJ2-1
v_gene: TRBV4-3
d_gene: TRBD2
CDR3nt: TGCGCCAGCAGCCAAGATGTTGCGGGAGGGACAACTGAGCAGTTCTTC
CDR3aa: CASSQDVAGGTTEQFF

abundance: -
j_gene: TRBJ2-2
v_gene: TRBV27
d_gene: -
CDR3nt: TGTGCCAGCAGTTCCCTCCCGGGCACCGGGGAGCTGTTTTTT
CDR3aa: CASSSLPGTGELFF

abundance: -
j_gene: TRBJ2-1
v_gene: TRBV6-5
d_gene: TRBD2
CDR3nt: TGTGCCAGCAGTTACTCGGGCGGGGGGGCCTTCGGGCAGTTCTTC
CDR3aa: CASSYSGGGAFGQFF